This T cell receptor beta chain was identified in a study of cytomegalovirus exposure and HLA in healthy donors. Study summary: Sequencing of 150 million to 200 million T cells in an earlier analysis found around 100 million unique TCR beta sequences.

Regarding this clone: Its antigen is still unknown.

The PCR ran on 60 Vbeta and 13 Jbeta primers. Repertoires were generated with immunoSEQ multiplex PCR, while TCRdb's copy carries only in-frame clones and drops some. Counted here are some 170,000 clones, 71% occurring once; the ten biggest clones make up around 2.8%. Points from the study as a whole: What a later analysis showed was that several of the most significant clusters appeared linked to common viral pathogens. Sequences of the TCR beta chain were said to predict the HLA-A and HLA-B alleles of most subjects accurately. According to an earlier analysis, most TCR beta V segments yielded productive rearrangements about 90% or about 30% of the time.

V shed 0 bases and J shed 7 bases, with 13 bases lying between them. The CDR3 is 15 residues long. Germline CDR1 reads MNHEY; CDR2 reads SMNVEV (reference sequence). The chain employs TRBV27 and TRBJ1-5; D remains ambiguous. The receptor was isolated from a woman between 25 and 40 years old in good health and CMV-seronegative. The sample comprised PBMCs. DNA of the CDR3: TGTGCCAGCAGTTTATCGGGCCGTAGTCGCCAGCCCCAGCATTTT. It specifies CASSLSGRSRQPQHF.